What follows are 27 T cell receptor beta chains derived from one specimen sequenced in a study of cytomegalovirus exposure and HLA in healthy donors. The PCR used 60 Vbeta and 13 Jbeta primers. Libraries were prepared by immunoSEQ multiplex PCR; TCRdb keeps only in-frame clonotypes and omits some of them. The sample contains 160,000 or so clones, over 65% of which appear only once. The sample taken for sequencing was PBMCs. These receptors originate from a man between 60 and 75 years old in good health and CMV-seronegative.

V usage is TRBV19 and J usage is TRBJ2-7; D is unresolved. Germline values: CDR1 LNHDA, CDR2 SQIVND (reference sequence). This CDR3 region has 13 residues. V was shortened by 5 bases and J by 7 bases, with 15 bases between the two germline ends. CDR3 nucleotide sequence: TGTGCCAGTAGTCGCCCCCCTTTGCGGGAGCAGTACTTC. It specifies CASSRPPLREQYF. The full variable domain, rest sourced from reference TRBV19 and TRBJ2-7, is DGGITQSPKYLFRKEGQNVTLSCEQNLNHDAMYWYRQDPGQGLRLIYYSQIVNDFQKGDIAEGYSVSREKKESFPLTVTSAQKNPTAFYLCASSRPPLREQYFGPGTRLTVT.

The chain links TRBV6-1 to TRBJ1-1, with D maybe TRBD1 (5 bases). The CDR3 is 13 residues long. Per the germline V gene, CDR1 is MNHNS and CDR2 is SASEGT. Trimming shortened V by 0 bases and J by 9 bases, and 11 bases separated the two germline ends. Here the CDR3 DNA reads TGTGCCAGCAGTGAAGCGAGGGGACTCCAAGCTTTCTTT. This encodes CASSEARGLQAFF.

The V call is TRBV28, the J call TRBJ2-3, with D unresolved. The CDR3 is 15 residues long. V was shortened by 3 bases and J by 0 bases, with 10 bases between the two germline ends. CDR1 and CDR2 from the germline V gene are MDHEN and SYDVKM. The CDR3 DNA follows: TGTGCCAGCAGTTTTTCCCTACTTAGCACAGATACGCAGTATTTT. Translated: CASSFSLLSTDTQYF.

J is TRBJ2-1 and V is TRBV6-5, with 11 bases aligning to TRBD2. Per germline, CDR1 MNHEY and CDR2 SVGAGI. V trimming: 6 bases; J trimming: 9 bases; junction bases outside the gene matches: 10. This CDR3 has 15 amino acids. The CDR3, as DNA: TGTGCCAGCAGCCTGGTAGCGGGGGGGCCTGGTGAGCAGTTCTTC. Translating it yields CASSLVAGGPGEQFF.

The DNA for the CDR3 is TGTGCCAGCAGACTAGCGGCCGGGGTAGATACGCAGTATTTT. Translating gives CASRLAAGVDTQYF. This rearrangement joins TRBV6-5 to TRBJ2-3, with TRBD2 matching over 8 bases. The CDR3 has 14 residues. CDR1 is MNHEY and CDR2 is SVGAGI in the germline V gene. Losses at the gene ends were 6 bases for V and 5 bases for J; bases not matched to a gene: 7.

V gene TRBV5-1 combines with J gene TRBJ2-5; TRBD1 matches 7 bases. Losses at the gene ends were 0 bases for V and 0 bases for J; bases not matched to a gene: 8. CDR1 SGHRS and CDR2 YFSETQ come from the germline V gene. CDR3 size: 17 residues. The CDR3 is CASSLGLGTDHQETQYF. The CDR3 DNA reads as TGCGCCAGCAGCTTGGGATTAGGGACAGACCACCAAGAGACCCAGTACTTC.

The V call is TRBV7-9, the J call TRBJ1-5, with TRBD1 as a possible D gene (5 bases). The CDR3 is made up of 14 amino acids. V was cut by 0 bases and J by 6 bases, with 9 bases left in between. Germline V gene lookup returns CDR1 SEHNR and CDR2 FQNEAQ (reference sequence). CDR3 residues: CASSLAGGGQPQHF. DNA of the CDR3: TGTGCCAGCAGCTTAGCGGGGGGGGGTCAGCCCCAGCATTTT.

This clone was counted a few times. The chain combines TRBV4-1 with TRBJ1-1; D possibly corresponds to TRBD1 (5 bases). Germline V gene sequence: CDR1 MGHRA, CDR2 YSYEKL. Trimming pared 1 base from V and 2 bases from J, leaving 5 bases between. The CDR3 is 13 residues long. CDR3 protein: CASSQGGNTEAFF. CDR3 coding DNA: TGCGCCAGCAGCCAAGGGGGCAACACTGAAGCTTTCTTT.

The chain carries TRBV27 and TRBJ1-2, with 7 bases that match TRBD1. Per the germline V gene, CDR1 is MNHEY and CDR2 is SMNVEV (reference sequence). The trim removed 5 bases at V and 8 bases at J, leaving 8 bases unmatched. The CDR3 length is 13 residues. The CDR3 DNA reads as TGTGCCAGCAGTGACTTAGACAGGGTCGGCTACACCTTC. This translates into CASSDLDRVGYTF.

Concerning this clone: One end of the junction fails to match germline, which may point to a read error. The V and J genes are TRBV6-5 and TRBJ1-2; D remains ambiguous. There are 15 residues in the CDR3. CDR1 and CDR2 from the germline V gene are MNHEY and SVGAGI. The CDR3 bases are TGTGCCAGCAGTTACTCAGAGGGCTGGATGAATGGCTACCCCTTC. Translation gives CASSYSEGWMNGYPF.

The chain carries TRBV2 and TRBJ1-5; 7 bases fit TRBD1. The CDR3 length is 14 residues. Trimming removed 7 bases from V and 0 bases from J; junction bases left unmatched: 3. The germline V gene has CDR1 SNHLY and CDR2 FYNNEI. The CDR3 region is CASTSGGSNQPQHF. The DNA of the CDR3 is TGTGCCAGCACTTCAGGGGGTAGCAATCAGCCCCAGCATTTT.

This clone has a handful of counts. The CDR3 DNA follows: TGTGCCAGCAGTAGTCTGACTAGCGGGAGGATTGGTAACACCGGGGAGCTGTTTTTT. Protein: CASSSLTSGRIGNTGELFF. The rearrangement joins TRBV28 to TRBJ2-2; 13 positions match TRBD2. Germline CDR1 is MDHEN and CDR2 is SYDVKM. Losses at the gene ends were 5 bases for V and 2 bases for J; bases not matched to a gene: 11. CDR3 length: 19 amino acids.

The CDR3 sequence is CASSLGGSSSYEQYF. The DNA for the CDR3 is TGTGCCAGCAGCTTAGGAGGATCGAGCTCCTACGAGCAGTACTTC. The V and J genes are TRBV11-3 and TRBJ2-7; D unclear. V was shortened by 1 base and J by 0 bases, with 10 bases between the two germline ends. Germline lookup yields CDR1 SGHNT and CDR2 YENEEA. The CDR3 is 15 residues long.

The chain joins TRBV11-2 to TRBJ2-7; TRBD1 is a possible D gene (5 bases). This CDR3 is 15 amino acids long. In germline, CDR1 is SGHAT, CDR2 FQNNGV. V lost 7 bases and J 4 bases, leaving 20 bases between the germline ends. CDR3 nucleotide sequence: TGTGCCAGCACCCGTACCCAACAGGCGACGTACGAGCAGTACTTC. This codes for CASTRTQQATYEQYF. The full variable domain, with the rest looked up from reference TRBV11-2 and TRBJ2-7, is EAGVAQSPRYKIIEKRQSVAFWCNPISGHATLYWYQQILGQGPKLLIQFQNNGVVDDSQLPKDRFSAERLKGVDSTLKIQPAKLEDSAVYLCASTRTQQATYEQYFGPGTRLTVT.

The V gene is TRBV5-1, the J gene TRBJ2-1; a weak D match, TRBD1 (7 bases). V shed 4 bases and J shed 6 bases, with 17 bases lying between them. Germline V CDR1 and CDR2: SGHRS, YFSETQ. The CDR3 is 15 amino acids. CDR3 loop: CASSGLPTGSNEQFF. The CDR3 DNA sequence: TGCGCCAGCAGCGGACTACCGACAGGGAGCAATGAGCAGTTCTTC.

The V gene is TRBV6-5, the J gene TRBJ2-1; 8 positions agree with TRBD2. Germline lookup yields CDR1 MNHEY and CDR2 SVGAGI. This CDR3 has 12 residues. J was trimmed by 15 bases and V by 7 bases; bases with no gene match: 11. The chain's CDR3 is CASTTVGLAWFF. The CDR3 DNA sequence: TGTGCCAGCACCACGGTTGGACTAGCCTGGTTCTTC.

The J gene is TRBJ1-2, the V gene TRBV20-1, with TRBD1 identical over 9 bases. Germline V gene lookup returns CDR1 DFQATT and CDR2 SNEGSKA (reference sequence). With 6 bases clipped from V and 7 bases from J, the junction kept 0 bases outside the gene matches. The CDR3 runs to 10 residues. The CDR3 DNA sequence: TGCAGTGCGGACAGGGGTGGCTACACCTTC. This sequence encodes CSADRGGYTF.

In this sample, this clone turned up a few times. The rearrangement uses TRBV6-6 and TRBJ1-6; no reliable D call. Germline V gene lookup returns CDR1 MNHNY and CDR2 SVGAGI (reference sequence). V was cut by 5 bases and J by 7 bases, with 15 bases left in between. The CDR3 runs 15 residues. CDR3 sequence: CASSTGSSFNSPLHF. The CDR3 nucleotides are TGTGCCAGCAGTACCGGGTCCAGCTTCAATTCACCCCTCCACTTT.

CDR3 sequence (DNA): TGCGCCAGCAGCTGGGCCCGCACGAACACCGGGGAGCTGTTTTTT. Its protein is CASSWARTNTGELFF. The chain links TRBV5-1 to TRBJ2-2, with D hard to call. CDR3 size: 15 residues. V lost 3 bases, J lost 0 bases, and 9 bases lay in between. Germline V lookup: CDR1 SGHRS, CDR2 YFSETQ.

This clone was seen only a few times. The rearrangement joins TRBV13 to TRBJ2-3, with 7 bases matching TRBD1. CDR1 and CDR2 from the germline V gene are PRHDT and FYEKMQ (reference sequence). CDR3 length: 14 residues. Trimming took 5 bases from V and 4 from J; bases not matched to a gene: 6. Here the CDR3 DNA reads TGTGCCAGCAGCCCCAGGACAGGTGCAGATACGCAGTATTTT. It specifies CASSPRTGADTQYF.

The CDR3 DNA sequence: TGTGCCAGCAGCTTGGGGCCTAGCGGGGAGCTGTTTTTT. This encodes CASSLGPSGELFF. J is TRBJ2-2 and V is TRBV5-8; D unclear. The germline CDR1 and CDR2 sequences are SGHTS and YDEGEE. The germline V and J ends were trimmed by 0 bases and 7 bases, with 7 bases remaining between them. CDR3 length: 13 residues.

The rearrangement joins TRBV6-5 to TRBJ1-4, with TRBD1 matching 7 bases. With 4 bases clipped from V and 7 bases from J, the junction kept 12 bases outside the gene matches. Germline-derived CDR1 and CDR2 are MNHEY and SVGAGI. The CDR3 loop spans 16 amino acids. CDR3 in DNA: TGTGCCAGCAGTTTCGCGTCAGACAGGGTCAGTGAAAAACTGTTTTTT. Protein sequence: CASSFASDRVSEKLFF.

This clone was picked up a small number of times. The rearrangement joins TRBV20-1 to TRBJ1-1; D uncertain. The CDR3 length is 11 residues. CDR1 is DFQATT and CDR2 is SNEGSKA in the germline V gene (reference sequence). The V end was cut by 5 bases, the J end by 2 bases, with 6 bases between. The CDR3 DNA reads TGCAGTGCTCAGGAAAACACTGAAGCTTTCTTT. As protein: CSAQENTEAFF.

The rearrangement joins TRBV5-4 to TRBJ1-6; 7 bases fit TRBD1. From germline, CDR1 is SGHNT and CDR2 YYREEE (reference sequence). This CDR3 contains 14 residues. V was pared by 4 bases and J by 8 bases, with 6 bases of the junction left unmatched. The CDR3 DNA sequence: TGTGCCAGCAGCGCCGACAGGGCATATTCACCCCTCCACTTT. Translating gives CASSADRAYSPLHF.

The J gene is TRBJ2-3, the V gene TRBV5-1, with 14 bases matching TRBD2. This CDR3 region has 20 residues. Trimming cost V 2 bases and J 0 bases; bases outside gene matches: 11. CDR1 SGHRS and CDR2 YFSETQ come from the germline V gene. CDR3 loop: CASSLVGLAGALISTDTQYF. Written as DNA, the CDR3 is TGCGCCAGCAGCTTAGTGGGACTAGCGGGGGCCCTAATTAGCACAGATACGCAGTATTTT.

The gene calls are TRBV6-1 and TRBJ2-3; 12 bases fit TRBD2. The CDR3 runs 15 residues. Germline-derived CDR1 and CDR2 are MNHNS and SASEGT. Losses at the gene ends were 4 bases for V and 3 bases for J; bases not matched to a gene: 2. The CDR3 region has the DNA TGTGCCAGCAGTGCGACTAGCGGGAGAACAGATACGCAGTATTTT. It is translated as CASSATSGRTDTQYF.

This rearrangement joins TRBV12-2 to TRBJ1-2; TRBD1 was called by the table and not checked on the DNA. TRBV12-2 is a listed pseudogene. This CDR3 comprises 12 residues. The CDR3 protein is CASRFRQSGYPF. CDR3 DNA: TGTGCAAGTCGCTTTCGACAGAGTGGCTACCCCTTC.